Shown below are 18 T cell receptor beta chains from a single sample sequenced in a study of brain T cells in children with intractable seizures. TCRdb's copy holds only in-frame clones and misses some; the assay was immunoSEQ multiplex PCR. The table includes some 64,000 clones, approximately 94% detected once. Sequencing used peripheral blood, obtained at surgery. Source of these receptors: a boy under two years old with focal cortical dysplasia and intractable seizures.

V is TRBV2 and J is TRBJ1-2, with unresolved D. The CDR3 has 13 residues. CDR1 and CDR2 (germline): SNHLY, FYNNEI. Trimming cost V 2 bases and J 2 bases, with 6 bases left between them. The CDR3 bases are TGTGCCAGCAGTGAACTACCCAACTATGGCTACACCTTC. Its translation: CASSELPNYGYTF. The full variable domain, in which reference TRBV2 and TRBJ1-2 provide the parts outside the CDR3, is EPEVTQTPSHQVTQMGQEVILRCVPISNHLYFYWYRQILGQKVEFLVSFYNNEISEKSEIFDDQFSVERPDGSNFTLKIRSTKLEDSAMYFCASSELPNYGYTFGSGTRLTVV.

V usage is TRBV5-8 and J usage is TRBJ1-6; D is undetermined. The V end lost 2 bases, the J end lost 7 bases, and 7 bases lay between the germline ends. Germline V gene sequence: CDR1 SGHTS, CDR2 YDEGEE. This CDR3 is built from 13 residues. CDR3 bases: TGTGCCAGCAGCTTACGCTTAAATTCACCCCTCCACTTT. This encodes CASSLRLNSPLHF.

The chain uses TRBV10-3 and TRBJ1-2; no clear D gene. Trimming took 3 bases from V and 3 from J, leaving 11 bases between them. The CDR3 runs 14 residues. Looked up from germline, CDR1 is ENHRY and CDR2 is SYGVKD. The CDR3: CAISDEATHYGYTF. The CDR3 bases are TGTGCCATCAGTGACGAGGCCACCCACTATGGCTACACCTTC.

The V call is TRBV13, the J call TRBJ1-3, with TRBD1 matching 10 bases. With 3 bases clipped from V and 5 bases from J, the junction kept 4 bases outside the gene matches. CDR3 size: 15 residues. CDR1 PRHDT and CDR2 FYEKMQ come from the germline V gene (reference sequence). The CDR3 is CASSLAGQGRNTIYF. CDR3 nucleotide sequence: TGTGCCAGCAGCTTGGCGGGACAGGGGAGAAACACCATATATTTT. Full variable domain (missing parts from reference TRBV13 and TRBJ1-3): AAGVIQSPRHLIKEKRETATLKCYPIPRHDTVYWYQQGPGQDPQFLISFYEKMQSDKGSIPDRFSAQQFSDYHSELNMSSLELGDSALYFCASSLAGQGRNTIYFGEGSWLTVV.

This sequence joins TRBV27 and TRBJ2-7; 9 bases line up with TRBD2. V was clipped by 5 bases and J by 3 bases; unmatched bases: 8. This CDR3 spans 15 amino acids. Germline CDR1 is MNHEY and CDR2 is SMNVEV (reference sequence). CDR3 sequence: CASSKNSGGNYEQYF. CDR3 bases: TGTGCCAGCAGTAAAAATAGCGGGGGCAACTACGAGCAGTACTTC.

This chain links TRBV11-3 with TRBJ2-3; a possible D gene is TRBD2 (6 bases). V was clipped by 4 bases and J by 0 bases, with 14 bases between them. Germline V gene lookup returns CDR1 SGHNT and CDR2 YENEEA. CDR3 length: 16 amino acids. CDR3 sequence reads: CASSSRAGPSTDTQYF. The CDR3, as DNA: TGTGCCAGCAGCTCCCGGGCGGGGCCCAGCACAGATACGCAGTATTTT.

This sequence joins TRBV28 and TRBJ2-1; unclear D gene. The germline gives CDR1 MDHEN, CDR2 SYDVKM. The CDR3 sequence is 14 residues long. V lost 2 bases to trimming and J lost 0 bases, with 5 bases between them. CDR3 DNA: TGTGCCAGCAGTTTAACAGACTCCTACAATGAGCAGTTCTTC. Amino acids: CASSLTDSYNEQFF.

The chain couples TRBV2 to TRBJ2-6, with a possible D match to TRBD1 (6 bases). Trimming cost V 10 bases and J 0 bases, with 10 bases left between them. Germline CDR1 is SNHLY and CDR2 is FYNNEI. This CDR3 is built from 14 residues. The CDR3 coding sequence is TGTGCCACCCAGGGGTTCTCTGGGGCCAACGTCCTGACTTTC. Translated, it gives CATQGFSGANVLTF.

This clone has just one count. The chain combines TRBV27 with TRBJ1-1, with TRBD1 matching over 10 bases. Germline CDR1 reads MNHEY; CDR2 reads SMNVEV (reference sequence). The V gene end was trimmed by 6 bases and the J gene end by 4 bases; junction bases not matched to a gene: 11. CDR3 length equals 16 residues. In nucleotides, the CDR3 is TGTGCCAGCAGCGAACGGACAGGGGGTTTGGGCACTGAAGCTTTCTTT. Translating gives CASSERTGGLGTEAFF.

This clone was seen a handful of times. The V gene is TRBV4-2, the J gene TRBJ1-6; TRBD1 might be the D (6 bases). The CDR3 is 15 amino acids. The V end lost 4 bases, the J end lost 7 bases, and 14 bases lay between the germline ends. The germline V gene encodes CDR1 LGHNA and CDR2 YNFKEQ. CDR3 amino acids: CASSLAGGGNSPLHF. The CDR3 DNA follows: TGTGCCAGCAGCCTGGCAGGAGGGGGAAATTCACCCCTCCACTTT.

The chain combines TRBV5-1 with TRBJ2-5; 12 positions agree with TRBD2. The CDR3 sequence is 23 residues long. Germline V gene data show CDR1 as SGHRS and CDR2 as YFSETQ. V gave up 10 bases and J gave up 4 bases; unmatched junction bases: 35. This CDR3 reads CASQYNQQDFPTASGGAGETQYF. The CDR3 DNA reads TGCGCCTCACAATATAACCAGCAAGACTTTCCTACTGCTAGCGGGGGGGCTGGAGAGACCCAGTACTTC.

The J gene is TRBJ1-1, the V gene TRBV5-1, with no clear D. The CDR3 covers 14 residues. Trimming took 0 bases from V and 4 from J, leaving 10 bases between them. Germline V gene data show CDR1 as SGHRS and CDR2 as YFSETQ. CDR3 DNA sequence: TGCGCCAGCAGCTTGGATCCGGCTTCCACTGAAGCTTTCTTT. As protein: CASSLDPASTEAFF.

The chain carries TRBV3-1 (or the pseudogene TRBV3-2) and TRBJ2-1; D remains unclear. The CDR3 is 14 residues long. V was shortened by 1 base and J by 15 bases, with 19 bases between the two germline ends. Germline V gives CDR1 LGHDT, CDR2 YNNKEL (reference sequence). The CDR3 region has the DNA TGTGCCAGCAGCCAAGGAAGGTTGGCGTACGGAAGGTTCTTC. This gives the protein CASSQGRLAYGRFF.

The V call is TRBV7-9, the J call TRBJ2-1; TRBD2 matches at 8 bases. This CDR3 spans 17 amino acids. Trimming took 5 bases from V and 0 from J; bases not matched to a gene: 9. Germline V CDR1 and CDR2: SEHNR, FQNEAQ (reference sequence). This CDR3 is CASSPTAGGISYNEQFF. The DNA of the CDR3 is TGTGCCAGCAGCCCAACTGCGGGGGGAATCTCCTACAATGAGCAGTTCTTC.

V and J are TRBV5-1 and TRBJ2-5, with a tentative D call TRBD2 (6 bases). The germline V gene encodes CDR1 SGHRS and CDR2 YFSETQ. With 2 bases removed from V and 4 bases from J, the gap between germline ends came to 21 bases. This CDR3 is built from 17 residues. CDR3 in amino acids: CASSFGALGGDGETQYF. CDR3 coding DNA: TGCGCCAGCAGCTTTGGGGCTTTAGGAGGGGACGGAGAGACCCAGTACTTC.

The V call is TRBV6-1, the J call TRBJ1-1; D possibly corresponds to TRBD1 (6 bases). The CDR3 spans 15 residues. Germline V CDR1 and CDR2: MNHNS, SASEGT. The V and J ends lost 2 bases and 10 bases respectively, with 20 bases between them. The CDR3 spells CASSERGRGSRGAFF. In DNA, the CDR3 is TGTGCCAGCAGTGAAAGAGGCAGGGGCTCACGCGGAGCTTTCTTT.

CDR3 in DNA: TGTGCCAGTGCCACAGGGTCCGGGGCCAACGTCCTGACTTTC. It encodes CASATGSGANVLTF. V is TRBV3-1 (or the pseudogene TRBV3-2) and J is TRBJ2-6; D might be TRBD1 (6 bases). This CDR3 has 14 residues. The V end was cut by 9 bases, the J end by 4 bases, with 13 bases between. Germline loops: CDR1 LGHDT, CDR2 YNNKEL (reference sequence).

The chain uses TRBV7-2 and TRBJ1-3; possibly TRBD1 for D (5 bases). V was pared by 2 bases and J by 0 bases, with 11 bases between. CDR1 is SGHTA and CDR2 is FQGNSA in the germline V gene. The CDR3 runs 16 residues. CDR3 nucleotide sequence: TGTGCCAGCAGCTTATTTGGTGGGGCCTCTGGAAACACCATATATTTT. It specifies CASSLFGGASGNTIYF.